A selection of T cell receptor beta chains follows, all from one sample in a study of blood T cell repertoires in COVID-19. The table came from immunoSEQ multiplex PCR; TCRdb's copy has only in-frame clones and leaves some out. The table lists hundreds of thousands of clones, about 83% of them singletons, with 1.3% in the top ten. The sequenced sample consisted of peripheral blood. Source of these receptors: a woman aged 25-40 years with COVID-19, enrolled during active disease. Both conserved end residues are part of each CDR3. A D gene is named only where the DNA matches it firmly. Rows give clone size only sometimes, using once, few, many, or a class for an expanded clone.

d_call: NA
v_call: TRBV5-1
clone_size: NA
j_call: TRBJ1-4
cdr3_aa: CASSLGNAAINEKLFF
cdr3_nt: TGCGCCAGCAGCTTGGGGAACGCAGCGATAAATGAAAAACTGTTTTTT

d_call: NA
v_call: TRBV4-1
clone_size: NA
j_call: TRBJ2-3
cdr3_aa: CASSQKLESADADTQYF
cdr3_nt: TGCGCCAGCAGCCAAAAGTTGGAAAGCGCGGATGCAGATACGCAGTATTTT

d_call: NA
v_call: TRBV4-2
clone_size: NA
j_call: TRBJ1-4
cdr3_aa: CASSQPPGDSNEKLFF
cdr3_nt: TGTGCCAGCAGCCAACCCCCCGGGGACTCAAATGAAAAACTGTTTTTT

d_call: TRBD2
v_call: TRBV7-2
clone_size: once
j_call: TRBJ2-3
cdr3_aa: CASTLAGGPSDTQYF
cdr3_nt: TGTGCCAGCACCCTAGCGGGAGGTCCCTCGGATACGCAGTATTTT

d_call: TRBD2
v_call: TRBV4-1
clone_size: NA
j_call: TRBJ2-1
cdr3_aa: CASNPTSGTHNEQFF
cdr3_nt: TGCGCCAGCAACCCAACTAGCGGGACCCACAATGAGCAGTTCTTC

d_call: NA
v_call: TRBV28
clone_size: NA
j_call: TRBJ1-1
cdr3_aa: CASSWRQSNTEAFF
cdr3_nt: TGTGCCAGCAGTTGGAGACAGTCGAACACTGAAGCTTTCTTT

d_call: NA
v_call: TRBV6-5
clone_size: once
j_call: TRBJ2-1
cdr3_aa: CASSYTGRQNEQFF
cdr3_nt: TGTGCCAGCAGTTATACCGGGAGACAGAATGAGCAGTTCTTC

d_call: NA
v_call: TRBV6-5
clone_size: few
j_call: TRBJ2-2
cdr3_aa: CASRPGHNTGELFF
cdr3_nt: TGTGCCAGCAGACCCGGACACAACACCGGGGAGCTGTTTTTT

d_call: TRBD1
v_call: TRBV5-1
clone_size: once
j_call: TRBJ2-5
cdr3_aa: CASSSSVRDSGETQYF
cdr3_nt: TGCGCCAGCAGCTCTTCCGTCCGGGACAGTGGAGAGACCCAGTACTTC

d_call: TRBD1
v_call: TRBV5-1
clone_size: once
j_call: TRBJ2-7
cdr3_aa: CASSLGQGAYEQYF
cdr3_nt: TGCGCCAGCAGCCTTGGACAGGGGGCCTACGAGCAGTACTTC

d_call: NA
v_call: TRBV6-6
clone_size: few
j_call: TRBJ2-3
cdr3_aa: CASSYSDVRGDTQYF
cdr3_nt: TGTGCCAGCAGTTACTCGGATGTCCGGGGAGATACGCAGTATTTT

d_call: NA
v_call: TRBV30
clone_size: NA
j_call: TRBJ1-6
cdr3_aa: CAWGSSYNSPLHF
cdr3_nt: TGTGCCTGGGGTAGCTCCTATAATTCACCCCTCCACTTT

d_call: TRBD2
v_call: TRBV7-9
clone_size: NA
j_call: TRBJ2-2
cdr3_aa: CASSSIPGLAETGELFF
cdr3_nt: TGTGCCAGCAGCTCCATCCCGGGACTAGCGGAAACCGGGGAGCTGTTTTTT

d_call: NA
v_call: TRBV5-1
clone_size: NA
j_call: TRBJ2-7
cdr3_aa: CASKDRSGYEQYF
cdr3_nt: TGCGCCAGCAAGGACAGATCCGGCTACGAGCAGTACTTC

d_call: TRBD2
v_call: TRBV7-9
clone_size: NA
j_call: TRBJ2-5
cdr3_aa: CASSTRLAGGQETQYF
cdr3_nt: TGTGCCAGCAGCACCCGACTAGCGGGAGGTCAAGAGACCCAGTACTTC

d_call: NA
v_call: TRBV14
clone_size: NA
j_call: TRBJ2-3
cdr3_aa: CASTRARRPMGTDTQYF
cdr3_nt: TGTGCCAGCACGCGAGCGAGGCGCCCTATGGGCACAGATACGCAGTATTTT

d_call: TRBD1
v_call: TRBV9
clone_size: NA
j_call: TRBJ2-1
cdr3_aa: CASSVARLGTEYNEQFF
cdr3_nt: TGTGCCAGCAGCGTAGCACGGCTCGGGACAGAGTACAATGAGCAGTTCTTC

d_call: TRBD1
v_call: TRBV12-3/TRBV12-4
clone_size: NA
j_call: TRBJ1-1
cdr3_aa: CASSLDRGGMAFF
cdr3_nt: TGTGCCAGCAGTCTGGACAGGGGAGGTATGGCTTTCTTT

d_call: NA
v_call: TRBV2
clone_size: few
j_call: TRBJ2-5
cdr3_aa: CASSGTETQYF
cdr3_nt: TGTGCCAGCAGTGGAACAGAAACCCAGTACTTC

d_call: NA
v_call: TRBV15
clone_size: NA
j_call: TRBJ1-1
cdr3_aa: CATSRSGLNTEAFF
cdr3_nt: TGTGCCACCAGCAGGTCAGGGCTTAACACTGAAGCTTTCTTT

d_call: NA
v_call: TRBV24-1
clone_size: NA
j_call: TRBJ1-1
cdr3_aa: CATMGGRGTEAFF
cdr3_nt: TGTGCCACCATGGGGGGGCGAGGGACTGAAGCTTTCTTT

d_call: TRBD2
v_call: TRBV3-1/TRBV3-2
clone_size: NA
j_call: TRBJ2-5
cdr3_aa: CASGEGSGRTQETQYF
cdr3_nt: TGTGCCAGCGGAGAGGGGAGCGGGAGGACTCAAGAGACCCAGTACTTC

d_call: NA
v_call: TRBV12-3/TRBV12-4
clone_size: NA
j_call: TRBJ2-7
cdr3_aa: CASSPPLIEQYF
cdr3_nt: TGTGCCAGCAGTCCCCCTCTTATAGAGCAGTACTTC

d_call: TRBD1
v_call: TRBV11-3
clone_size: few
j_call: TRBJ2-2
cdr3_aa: CASSLDRQGANTGELFF
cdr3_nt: TGTGCCAGCAGCTTAGATCGACAGGGGGCGAACACCGGGGAGCTGTTTTTT

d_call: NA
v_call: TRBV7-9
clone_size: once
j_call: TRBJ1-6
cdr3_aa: CASSLGSFRSPLHF
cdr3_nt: TGTGCCAGCAGCTTAGGTTCCTTCCGTTCACCCCTCCACTTT

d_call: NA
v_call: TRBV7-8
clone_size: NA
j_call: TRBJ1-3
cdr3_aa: CASSLTGNTIYF
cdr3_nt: TGTGCCAGCAGCTTAACAGGAAACACCATATATTTT

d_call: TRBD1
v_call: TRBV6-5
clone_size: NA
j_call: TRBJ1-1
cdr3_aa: CASRGTANTEAFF
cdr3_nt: TGTGCCAGCAGGGGGACAGCGAACACTGAAGCTTTCTTT

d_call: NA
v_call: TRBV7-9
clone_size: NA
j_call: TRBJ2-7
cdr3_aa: CASSSADRGLQQYF
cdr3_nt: TGTGCCAGCAGCTCAGCCGACAGGGGACTACAGCAGTACTTC

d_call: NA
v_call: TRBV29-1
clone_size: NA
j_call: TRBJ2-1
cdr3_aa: CSVEGLSADEQFF
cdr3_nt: TGCAGCGTTGAAGGGCTCTCAGCGGATGAGCAGTTCTTC

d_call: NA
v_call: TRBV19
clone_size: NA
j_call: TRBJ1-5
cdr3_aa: CASTTHAGARGQPQHF
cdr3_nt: TGTGCCAGTACCACCCATGCGGGGGCCCGGGGGCAGCCCCAGCATTTT

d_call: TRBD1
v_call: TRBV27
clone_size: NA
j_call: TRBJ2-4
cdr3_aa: CASSLGLQGAGIQYF
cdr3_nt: TGTGCCAGCAGTTTGGGACTCCAGGGGGCCGGTATTCAGTACTTC

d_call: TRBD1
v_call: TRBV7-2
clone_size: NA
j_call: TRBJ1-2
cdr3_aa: CASSHRDRGTNYGYTF
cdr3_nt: TGTGCCAGCAGCCACCGGGACAGGGGGACTAACTATGGCTACACCTTC

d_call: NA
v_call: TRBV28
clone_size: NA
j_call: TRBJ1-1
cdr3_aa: CASSLPRYTEAFF
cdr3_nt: TGTGCCAGCAGTTTACCCAGGTACACTGAAGCTTTCTTT

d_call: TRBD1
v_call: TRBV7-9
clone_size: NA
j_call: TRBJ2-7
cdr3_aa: CASSLARQGVHEQYF
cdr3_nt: TGTGCCAGCAGCTTAGCGCGACAGGGGGTCCACGAGCAGTACTTC

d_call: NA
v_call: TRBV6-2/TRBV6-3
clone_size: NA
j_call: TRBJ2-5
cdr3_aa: CASSSGTQYF
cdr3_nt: TGTGCCAGCAGTTCGGGGACCCAGTACTTC

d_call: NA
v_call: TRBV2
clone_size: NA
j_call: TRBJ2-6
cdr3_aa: CASTEPGANVLTF
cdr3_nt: TGTGCCAGCACGGAGCCTGGGGCCAACGTCCTGACTTTC

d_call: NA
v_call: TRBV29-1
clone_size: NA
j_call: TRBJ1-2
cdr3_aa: CSVVPRAYPGGYTF
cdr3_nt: TGCAGCGTTGTCCCCAGGGCCTACCCCGGGGGCTACACCTTC

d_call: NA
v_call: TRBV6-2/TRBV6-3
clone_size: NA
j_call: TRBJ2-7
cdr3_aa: CASSYTTSYEQYF
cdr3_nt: TGTGCCAGCAGTTACACAACCTCCTACGAGCAGTACTTC

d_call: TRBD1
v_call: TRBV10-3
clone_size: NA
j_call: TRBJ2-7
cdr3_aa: CATLTGSTFSYEQYF
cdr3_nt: TGTGCCACCTTGACAGGGTCCACATTCTCCTACGAGCAGTACTTC

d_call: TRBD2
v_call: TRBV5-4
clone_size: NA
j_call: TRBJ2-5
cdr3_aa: CASSLGLAGIQETQYF
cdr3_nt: TGTGCCAGCAGCTTAGGACTAGCGGGGATTCAAGAGACCCAGTACTTC

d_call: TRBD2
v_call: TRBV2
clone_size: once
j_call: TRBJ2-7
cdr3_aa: CASIGLAYEQYF
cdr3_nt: TGTGCCAGCATCGGACTAGCCTACGAGCAGTACTTC

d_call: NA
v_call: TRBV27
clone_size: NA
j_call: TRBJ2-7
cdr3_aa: CASSPDRAYEQYF
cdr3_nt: TGTGCCAGCAGTCCGGACAGAGCCTACGAGCAGTACTTC

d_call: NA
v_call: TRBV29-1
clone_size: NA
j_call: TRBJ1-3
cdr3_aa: CSARDGNTIYF
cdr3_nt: TGCAGCGCCCGGGATGGAAACACCATATATTTT

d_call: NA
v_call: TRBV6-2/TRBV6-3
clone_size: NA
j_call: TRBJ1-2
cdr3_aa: CASSPDRMYGYTF
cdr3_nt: TGTGCCAGCAGTCCCGACAGGATGTATGGCTACACCTTC

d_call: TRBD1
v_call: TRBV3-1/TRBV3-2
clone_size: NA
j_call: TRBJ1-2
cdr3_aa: CASSQRDRVYGYTF
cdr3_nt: TGTGCCAGCAGCCAAAGGGACAGGGTCTATGGCTACACCTTC

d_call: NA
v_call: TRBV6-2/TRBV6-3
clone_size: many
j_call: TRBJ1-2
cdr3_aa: CASSTGENYGYTF
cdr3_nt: TGTGCCAGCAGTACGGGGGAGAACTATGGCTACACCTTC

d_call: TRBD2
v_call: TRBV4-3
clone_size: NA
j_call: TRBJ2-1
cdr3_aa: CASSQPRGGGAGLSYNEQFF
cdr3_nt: TGCGCCAGCAGCCAACCCCGCGGGGGGGGAGCGGGTCTCTCCTACAATGAGCAGTTCTTC

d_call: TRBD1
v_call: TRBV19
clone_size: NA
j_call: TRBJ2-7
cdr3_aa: CASSTISGGEQYF
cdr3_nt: TGTGCCAGTAGTACCATATCAGGGGGCGAGCAGTACTTC

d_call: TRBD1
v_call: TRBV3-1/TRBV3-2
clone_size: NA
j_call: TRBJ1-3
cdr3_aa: CASSKGTGGNTIYF
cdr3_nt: TGTGCCAGCAGCAAAGGGACAGGGGGAAACACCATATATTTT

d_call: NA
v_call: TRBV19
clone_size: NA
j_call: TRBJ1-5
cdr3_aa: CASSIGGTSAHQPQHF
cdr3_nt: TGTGCCAGTAGTATAGGCGGGACCTCCGCGCATCAGCCCCAGCATTTT

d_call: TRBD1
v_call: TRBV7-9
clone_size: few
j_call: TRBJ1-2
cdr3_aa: CASSFDRGGGYTF
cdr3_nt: TGTGCCAGCAGCTTTGACAGGGGCGGGGGCTACACCTTC

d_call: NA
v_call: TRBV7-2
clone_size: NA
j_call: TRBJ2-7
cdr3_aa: CASSLAGVYEQYF
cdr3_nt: TGTGCCAGCAGCTTAGCAGGGGTCTACGAGCAGTACTTC